Described below is a single TCR beta chain sequence and its context. The germline CDR1 and CDR2 sequences are ENHRY and SYGVKD. This CDR3 region has 15 residues. The V and J ends lost 2 bases and 1 base respectively, with 8 bases between them. Clones were read by immunoSEQ multiplex PCR, and TCRdb kept only the in-frame ones, dropping some. This sample has 18,000 or so clones, with 88% found just once. These data are taken from a study of blood T cell repertoires in COVID-19. For the study at large: Researchers got acute and convalescent COVID-19 samples from the United States, Italy and Spain.

V and J are TRBV10-3 and TRBJ2-2; D gene ambiguous. The clonotype comes from a man aged 40-50 years with active COVID-19. The specimen was peripheral blood. CDR3 in DNA: TGTGCCATCAGTGAGCCGACGGGGAACACCGGGGAGCTGTTTTTT. Amino acids: CAISEPTGNTGELFF.